These 27 T cell receptor beta chains came from one sample sequenced in a study of shared clonotypes between healthy human individuals. The table came from immunoSEQ multiplex PCR; TCRdb's copy has only in-frame clones and leaves some out. The sample has millions of clones, about 92% seen once. The sequenced sample was naive CD4+ T cells from PBMCs. The subset here: CD45RA+ positively selected. All receptors derive from a man younger than 35 in good health. Some clones in this sample may be carry-over from other donors' samples.

The J gene is TRBJ1-2, the V gene TRBV29-1, with unresolved D. V shed 3 bases and J shed 0 bases, with 5 bases lying between them. This CDR3 contains 12 residues. Germline-derived CDR1 and CDR2 are SQVTM and ANQGSEA. The CDR3 spells CSVEAANYGYTF. The CDR3 DNA sequence: TGCAGCGTTGAGGCCGCTAACTATGGCTACACCTTC.

The rearrangement uses TRBV5-1 and TRBJ2-5, with D perhaps assigned TRBD1 or TRBD2 (5 bases each). This CDR3 spans 16 amino acids. The V end lost 0 bases, the J end lost 5 bases, and 17 bases lay between the germline ends. Germline V gene sequence: CDR1 SGHRS, CDR2 YFSETQ. CDR3 sequence reads: CASSLDGRERGETQYF. CDR3 DNA sequence: TGCGCCAGCAGCTTGGATGGCAGGGAAAGAGGGGAGACCCAGTACTTC.

The CDR3 coding sequence is TGTGCCGCAGAGGGGACTAGCGGGATTGGGCAGTACTTC. It translates to CAAEGTSGIGQYF. The V call is TRBV30, the J call TRBJ2-7, with 13 bases aligning to TRBD2. The CDR3 covers 13 residues. Germline CDR1 is GTSNPN and CDR2 is SVGIG (reference sequence). V gave up 8 bases and J gave up 9 bases; unmatched junction bases: 10.

Note on this clone: Within the sample, other DNA sequences also encode this same CDR3. This chain uses TRBV29-1 with TRBJ2-3, with D uncertain. The germline gives CDR1 SQVTM, CDR2 ANQGSEA. Trimming removed 6 bases from V and 4 bases from J, with 11 bases in between. The length of the CDR3 is 12 residues. The CDR3 loop is CSVGRPPDTQYF. The DNA of the CDR3 is TGCAGCGTGGGTCGACCCCCAGATACGCAGTATTTT.

This sequence joins TRBV7-3 and TRBJ2-3; D is perhaps TRBD2 (6 bases). The V gene's germline CDR1 is SGHTA and CDR2 FQGTGA. The length of the CDR3 is 15 residues. V was trimmed by 6 bases and J by 6 bases, leaving 19 bases between them. The CDR3 protein is CASSPLGGGADTQYF. The CDR3 DNA reads TGTGCCAGCAGTCCTCTCGGAGGAGGGGCCGATACGCAGTATTTT.

The chain couples TRBV30 to TRBJ1-5, with D possibly being TRBD1 (6 bases). Per germline, CDR1 GTSNPN and CDR2 SVGIG (reference sequence). Trimming pared 2 bases from V and 7 bases from J, leaving 18 bases between. The CDR3 is made up of 15 amino acids. In nucleotides, the CDR3 is TGTGCCTGGAGTAACGGGGGGGCCCAAGGACAGCCCCAGCATTTT. It yields the protein CAWSNGGAQGQPQHF.

The chain recombines TRBV30 with TRBJ1-2, with 7 nucleotides matching TRBD1. Per the germline V gene, CDR1 is GTSNPN and CDR2 is SVGIG (reference sequence). CDR3 length: 13 residues. V trimming: 4 bases; J trimming: 8 bases; junction bases outside the gene matches: 10. The CDR3: CAWTPNRGRGYTF. The CDR3 DNA follows: TGTGCCTGGACGCCCAACAGGGGCCGGGGCTACACCTTC.

On this clone: Other DNA sequences in this sample translate to the same CDR3. The chain employs TRBV27 and TRBJ1-1; the D is unclear. The ends were cut back, 1 base at V and 0 bases at J, with 6 bases in the middle. CDR1 and CDR2 from the germline V gene are MNHEY and SMNVEV (reference sequence). This CDR3 spans 14 amino acids. The CDR3 sequence: CASSLLGMNTEAFF. The CDR3 nucleotides read TGTGCCAGCAGTTTATTGGGTATGAACACTGAAGCTTTCTTT.

Only one count was recorded for this clone. The V gene is TRBV4-2, the J gene TRBJ1-1; possible D gene TRBD1, 5 bases. V was clipped by 1 base and J by 0 bases, with 12 bases between them. The CDR3 loop spans 16 amino acids. Per germline, CDR1 LGHNA and CDR2 YNFKEQ. The CDR3 is CASSQATSTVNTEAFF. The DNA of the CDR3 is TGTGCCAGCAGCCAAGCCACCTCGACAGTGAACACTGAAGCTTTCTTT.

The rearrangement joins TRBV2 to TRBJ1-5; D unclear. The V end was cut by 1 base, the J end by 2 bases, with 12 bases between. This CDR3 has 16 amino acids. CDR1 SNHLY and CDR2 FYNNEI come from the germline V gene. DNA for the CDR3: TGTGCCAGCAGTGAAGAGAGATCCCGGGGCAATCAGCCCCAGCATTTT. Its translation is CASSEERSRGNQPQHF.

Concerning this clone itself: The same CDR3 can be traced to other DNA sequences in this sample. V and J are TRBV29-1 and TRBJ2-1; 9 positions agree with TRBD2. The germline V gene encodes CDR1 SQVTM and CDR2 ANQGSEA. J lost 4 bases, V lost 6 bases, and 7 bases had no gene match. The CDR3 is 14 residues long. The DNA for the CDR3 is TGCAGCGTCGAATGGCTAGCGGGGTACAATGAGCAGTTCTTC. Translated: CSVEWLAGYNEQFF.

The sample holds one count of this clone. The chain is built from TRBV27 and TRBJ1-1, with 7 nucleotides matching TRBD1. The CDR3 extends over 14 amino acids. V gave up 7 bases and J gave up 2 bases; unmatched junction bases: 7. Germline loops: CDR1 MNHEY, CDR2 SMNVEV (reference sequence). Here the CDR3 DNA reads TGTGCCAGCACAGCCAGGGGGGGAAACACTGAAGCTTTCTTT. Amino acids: CASTARGGNTEAFF.

The V call is TRBV6-1, the J call TRBJ2-5; perhaps TRBD2 as D (6 bases). CDR3 length: 13 amino acids. V shed 5 bases and J shed 5 bases, with 12 bases lying between them. The germline CDR1 and CDR2 sequences are MNHNS and SASEGT. The CDR3 sequence: CASSPMSGETQYF. In nucleotides, the CDR3 is TGTGCCAGCAGTCCGATGAGCGGGGAGACCCAGTACTTC.

V usage is TRBV27 and J usage is TRBJ1-4; D remains ambiguous. The V end was cut by 6 bases, the J end by 0 bases, with 5 bases between. The CDR3 consists of 13 residues. Germline V lookup: CDR1 MNHEY, CDR2 SMNVEV (reference sequence). CDR3 sequence (DNA): TGTGCCAGCAGGGGTGCAACTAATGAAAAACTGTTTTTT. This gives the protein CASRGATNEKLFF.

The chain combines TRBV5-8 with TRBJ1-1; no definite D call. Trimming pared 5 bases from V and 2 bases from J, leaving 10 bases between. Per the germline V gene, CDR1 is SGHTS and CDR2 is YDEGEE. This CDR3 spans 13 amino acids. The CDR3 DNA sequence: TGTGCCAGCAGACCCGGCCTCAACACTGAAGCTTTCTTT. Protein sequence: CASRPGLNTEAFF.

This chain uses TRBV2 with TRBJ1-2; D not certain. V was cut by 2 bases and J by 1 base, with 5 bases left in between. Germline-derived CDR1 and CDR2 are SNHLY and FYNNEI. This CDR3 is 13 amino acids long. This CDR3 reads CASSENINYGYTF. CDR3 nucleotide sequence: TGTGCCAGCAGTGAAAACATTAACTATGGCTACACCTTC.

This chain links TRBV7-8 with TRBJ1-5; D ambiguous. CDR3 length equals 15 residues. Trimming took 2 bases from V and 1 from J, leaving 9 bases between them. CDR1 is SGHVS, CDR2 FQNEAQ, per germline. In nucleotides, the CDR3 is TGTGCCAGCAGCTTATCAACCCGAAGCAATCAGCCCCAGCATTTT. It encodes CASSLSTRSNQPQHF.

The chain carries TRBV4-3 and TRBJ1-1, with unresolved D. The CDR3 is made up of 14 amino acids. Germline loops: CDR1 LGHNA, CDR2 YSLEER. The V end was cut by 2 bases, the J end by 3 bases, with 10 bases between. This CDR3 is CASSQLLEHTEAFF. DNA of the CDR3: TGCGCCAGCAGCCAATTATTAGAGCACACTGAAGCTTTCTTT.

This clone was seen only once. The rearrangement joins TRBV9 to TRBJ2-5, with a possible D match to TRBD2 (6 bases). This CDR3 region has 13 residues. Germline CDR1 is SGDLS and CDR2 is YYNGEE. V gave up 0 bases and J gave up 6 bases, with 9 bases separating them. The CDR3 loop is CASSVAGEQTQYF. CDR3 DNA: TGTGCCAGCAGCGTAGCGGGGGAGCAGACCCAGTACTTC.

The chain joins TRBV28 to TRBJ2-3; TRBD1 is a possible D gene (6 bases). This CDR3 has 15 residues. V was pared by 5 bases and J by 8 bases, with 20 bases between. Germline V gene lookup returns CDR1 MDHEN and CDR2 SYDVKM. CDR3 sequence reads: CASSKQGRGAVTQYF. In DNA, the CDR3 is TGTGCCAGCAGTAAACAGGGCCGTGGGGCTGTTACGCAGTATTTT. The entire variable domain, with the rest obtained from reference TRBV28 and TRBJ2-3, is as follows: DVKVTQSSRYLVKRTGEKVFLECVQDMDHENMFWYRQDPGLGLRLIYFSYDVKMKEKGDIPEGYSVSREKKERFSLILESASTNQTSMYLCASSKQGRGAVTQYFGPGTRLTVL.

The genes are TRBV9 and TRBJ2-1; 10 bases align to TRBD2. V lost 0 bases and J lost 6; bases outside the gene matches: 12. The CDR3 runs to 18 residues. Per the germline V gene, CDR1 is SGDLS and CDR2 is YYNGEE. The CDR3 protein is CASSVVGFGAGGVNEQFF. CDR3 nucleotides: TGTGCCAGCAGCGTAGTTGGATTTGGAGCGGGAGGGGTCAATGAGCAGTTCTTC.

This chain connects TRBV6-5 to TRBJ2-5, with D possibly being TRBD1 (6 bases). The germline V gene encodes CDR1 MNHEY and CDR2 SVGAGI. The ends were cut back, 0 bases at V and 5 bases at J, with 10 bases in the middle. The CDR3 consists of 14 residues. The CDR3, as DNA: TGTGCCAGCAGTTACTCTTGGGGGCGGGAGACCCAGTACTTC. Its protein product is CASSYSWGRETQYF.

V gene TRBV28 combines with J gene TRBJ2-1; D not resolved. The CDR3 has 14 residues. Trimming removed 6 bases from V and 6 bases from J, with 15 bases in between. Germline V lookup: CDR1 MDHEN, CDR2 SYDVKM. The CDR3 protein is CASSLEIRLNEQFF. The CDR3 DNA reads as TGTGCCAGCAGCCTAGAAATTAGACTCAATGAGCAGTTCTTC.

DNA for the CDR3: TGTGCCATCAGTTTAAGGGGACAGAACACCGGGGAGCTGTTTTTT. Its protein is CAISLRGQNTGELFF. This chain uses TRBV10-3 with TRBJ2-2, with a tentative D call TRBD1 (6 bases). This CDR3 region has 15 residues. The germline V gene encodes CDR1 ENHRY and CDR2 SYGVKD. Trimming removed 5 bases from V and 1 base from J, with 11 bases in between.

The genes are TRBV30 and TRBJ1-5, with D maybe TRBD1 (6 bases). Trimming cost V 5 bases and J 4 bases, with 18 bases left between them. Germline V gives CDR1 GTSNPN, CDR2 SVGIG (reference sequence). This CDR3 comprises 15 residues. CDR3 bases: TGTGCCTGGGCTCGCGGACAGATTAGGAATCAGCCCCAGCATTTT. This codes for CAWARGQIRNQPQHF.

The V gene is TRBV2, the J gene TRBJ1-4; TRBD1 is a possible D gene (5 bases). This CDR3 spans 14 amino acids. Germline V gives CDR1 SNHLY, CDR2 FYNNEI. V dropped 1 base and J dropped 5 bases, with 8 bases sitting between them. CDR3 in amino acids: CASSEGSGNEKLFF. CDR3 nucleotide sequence: TGTGCCAGCAGTGAAGGATCAGGGAATGAAAAACTGTTTTTT.

The chain is built from TRBV4-1 and TRBJ2-5; D uncertain. The germline CDR1 and CDR2 sequences are MGHRA and YSYEKL. CDR3 length: 14 residues. V was pared by 3 bases and J by 1 base, with 9 bases between. CDR3 coding DNA: TGCGCCAGCAGCCAGGGCATTATCCAAGAGACCCAGTACTTC. Amino acids: CASSQGIIQETQYF.